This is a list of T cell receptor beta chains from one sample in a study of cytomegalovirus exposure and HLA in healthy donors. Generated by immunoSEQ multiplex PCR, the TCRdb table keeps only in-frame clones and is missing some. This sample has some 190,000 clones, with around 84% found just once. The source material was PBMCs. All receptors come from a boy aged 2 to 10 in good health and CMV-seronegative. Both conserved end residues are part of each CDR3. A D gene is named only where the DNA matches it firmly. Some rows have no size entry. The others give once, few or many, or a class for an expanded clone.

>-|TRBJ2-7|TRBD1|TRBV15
CATSRDRTGGISYEQYF
TGTGCCACCAGCAGAGATCGGACAGGGGGCATCTCCTACGAGCAGTACTTC
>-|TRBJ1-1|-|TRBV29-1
CSGRDLSTEAFF
TGCAGCGGAAGGGACTTAAGCACTGAAGCTTTCTTT
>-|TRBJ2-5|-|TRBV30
CAWSRGETQYF
TGTGCCTGGAGCCGGGGGGAGACCCAGTACTTC
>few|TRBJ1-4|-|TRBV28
CASSFGGEKLFF
TGTGCCAGCAGTTTTGGGGGGGAAAAACTGTTTTTT
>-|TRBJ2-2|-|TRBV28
CASCGTDNTGELFF
TGTGCCAGCTGCGGGACAGATAACACCGGGGAGCTGTTTTTT
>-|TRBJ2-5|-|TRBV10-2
CASSVSGRRETQYF
TGCGCCAGCAGTGTGTCCGGGAGACGAGAGACCCAGTACTTC
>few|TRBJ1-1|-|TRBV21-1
CASSQRGSNTEAFF
TGTGCCAGCAGCCAAAGGGGCTCGAACACTGAAGCTTTCTTT
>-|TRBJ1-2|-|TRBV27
CASSLSTNYGYTF
TGTGCCAGCAGTTTAAGTACAAACTATGGCTACACCTTC
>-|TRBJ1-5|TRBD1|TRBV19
CASHDRVNQPQHF
TGTGCCAGTCACGACAGGGTCAATCAGCCCCAGCATTTT
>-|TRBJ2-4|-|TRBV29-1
CSVEEDGLPYF
TGCAGCGTTGAAGAGGACGGACTCCCGTACTTC
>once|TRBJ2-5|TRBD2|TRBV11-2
CASSLGLAGGRETQYF
TGTGCCAGCAGCTTAGGACTAGCGGGAGGGCGGGAGACCCAGTACTTC
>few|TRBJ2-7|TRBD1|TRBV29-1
CSVGTGRYF
TGCAGCGTTGGGACAGGGCGGTACTTC
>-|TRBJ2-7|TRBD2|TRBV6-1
CASSELRLAGEQYF
TGTGCCAGCAGTGAACTTAGGCTAGCGGGGGAGCAGTACTTC
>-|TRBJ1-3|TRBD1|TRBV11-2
CASSPGQGGTGNTIYF
TGTGCCAGCAGCCCAGGACAGGGGGGGACTGGAAACACCATATATTTT
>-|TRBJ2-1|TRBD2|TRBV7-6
CASSLIPGLAGGHEQFF
TGTGCCAGCAGCCTCATCCCCGGGCTAGCGGGAGGGCATGAGCAGTTCTTC
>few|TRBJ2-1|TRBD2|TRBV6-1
CASSDTTGTSGRPFF
TGTGCCAGCAGTGACACCACCGGGACTAGCGGGAGACCGTTCTTC
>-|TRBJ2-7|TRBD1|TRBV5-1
CASSSKPAGTGTRPDEQYF
TGCGCCAGCAGCTCAAAACCTGCCGGGACAGGGACCCGACCTGACGAGCAGTACTTC
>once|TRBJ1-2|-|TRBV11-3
CASSFPGGYGYTF
TGTGCCAGCAGCTTCCCCGGGGGGTATGGCTACACCTTC
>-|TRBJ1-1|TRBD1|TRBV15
CATSEWDRANTEAFF
TGTGCCACCAGCGAGTGGGACAGGGCGAACACTGAAGCTTTCTTT
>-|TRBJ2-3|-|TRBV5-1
CASSWASEFSTDTQYF
TGCGCCAGCAGCTGGGCGTCCGAATTCAGCACAGATACGCAGTATTTT
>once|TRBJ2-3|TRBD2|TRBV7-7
CASSLASAGGPDTQYF
TGTGCTAGCAGCTTAGCCTCTGCGGGAGGGCCGGATACGCAGTATTTT
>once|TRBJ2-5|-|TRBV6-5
CASRATFQETQYF
TGTGCCAGCAGAGCGACGTTCCAAGAGACCCAGTACTTC
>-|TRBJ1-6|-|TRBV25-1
CASSEQLQSSNSPLHF
TGTGCCAGCAGTGAACAACTCCAAAGTTCTAATTCACCCCTCCACTTT
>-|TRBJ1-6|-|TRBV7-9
CSSSPVGAGNSPLHF
TGTTCCAGCAGCCCTGTTGGGGCGGGGAACTCACCCCTCCACTTT
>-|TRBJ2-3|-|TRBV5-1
CASSHSSSTDTQYF
TGCGCCAGCAGCCACAGTTCTAGCACAGATACGCAGTATTTT
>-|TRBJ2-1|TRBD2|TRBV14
CASRGTSGFGDEQFF
TGTGCCAGCAGGGGAACTAGCGGGTTTGGGGATGAGCAGTTCTTC
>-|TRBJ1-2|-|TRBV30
CAWEGANYGYTF
TGTGCCTGGGAAGGGGCTAACTATGGCTACACCTTC
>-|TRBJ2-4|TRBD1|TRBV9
CASSVGDSGIQYF
TGTGCCAGCAGCGTGGGGGACAGCGGCATTCAGTACTTC
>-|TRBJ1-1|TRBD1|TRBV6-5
CASIRDRESTEAFF
TGTGCCAGCATCCGAGACAGGGAATCCACTGAAGCTTTCTTT
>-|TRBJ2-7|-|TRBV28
CASSLPGTSYYEQYF
TGTGCCAGCAGTTTACCAGGTACTTCGTACTACGAGCAGTACTTC
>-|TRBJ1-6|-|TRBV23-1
CASGPPGRSPLHF
TGCGCCAGCGGCCCTCCAGGGAGGTCACCCCTCCACTTT
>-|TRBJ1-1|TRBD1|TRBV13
CASSSGTEYSTEAFF
TGTGCCAGCAGCTCTGGGACAGAATATAGCACTGAAGCTTTCTTT
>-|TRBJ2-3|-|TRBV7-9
CASSLADTRRDTQYF
TGTGCCAGCAGCTTAGCTGACACCCGCCGGGATACGCAGTATTTT
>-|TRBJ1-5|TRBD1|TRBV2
CASRGSRDRVNQPQHF
TGTGCCAGCAGGGGGAGTCGGGACAGGGTTAATCAGCCCCAGCATTTT
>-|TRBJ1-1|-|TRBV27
CASSPQQDTEAFF
TGTGCCAGCAGTCCACAACAGGACACTGAAGCTTTCTTT
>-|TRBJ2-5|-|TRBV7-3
CASSSGIGETQYF
TGTGCCAGCAGCTCAGGAATTGGGGAGACCCAGTACTTC
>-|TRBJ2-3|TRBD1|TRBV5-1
CASSLEKTGDFTDTQYF
TGCGCCAGCAGCTTGGAGAAGACAGGGGACTTCACAGATACGCAGTATTTT
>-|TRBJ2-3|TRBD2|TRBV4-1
CASSQDPGLADNTDTQYF
TGCGCCAGCAGCCAAGATCCGGGACTAGCGGATAACACAGATACGCAGTATTTT
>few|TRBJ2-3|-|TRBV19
CASSISGTSTDTQYF
TGTGCCAGTAGTATTAGCGGAACTAGCACAGATACGCAGTATTTT
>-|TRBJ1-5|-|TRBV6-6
CASSHPGRGGQPQHF
TGTGCCAGCAGTCACCCGGGGAGGGGGGGACAGCCCCAGCATTTT
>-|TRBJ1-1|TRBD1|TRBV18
CASSPDRGEEAFF
TGTGCCAGCTCACCGGACAGGGGGGAAGAAGCTTTCTTT
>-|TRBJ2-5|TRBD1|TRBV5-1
CASTGQGAETQYF
TGCGCCAGCACTGGGCAGGGGGCGGAGACCCAGTACTTC
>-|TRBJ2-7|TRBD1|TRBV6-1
CASSVGTATYEQCF
TGTGCCAGCAGTGTAGGGACAGCCACCTACGAGCAGTGCTTC
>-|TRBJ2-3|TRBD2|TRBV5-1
CASSPGTSGIQTDTQYF
TGCGCCAGCAGCCCAGGGACTAGCGGGATACAGACAGATACGCAGTATTTT
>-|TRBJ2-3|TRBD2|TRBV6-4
CASSSGGASQDTQYF
TGTGCCAGCAGCAGCGGGGGGGCTAGTCAAGATACGCAGTATTTT
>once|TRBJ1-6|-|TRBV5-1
CASSPAGYDSPNSPLHF
TGCGCCAGCAGCCCGGCCGGGTACGATTCCCCCAATTCACCCCTCCACTTT
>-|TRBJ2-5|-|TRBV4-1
CASSPLRGVVETQYF
TGCGCCAGCAGCCCCTTACGCGGCGTAGTAGAGACCCAGTACTTC
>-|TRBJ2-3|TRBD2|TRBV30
CAWSVPRGSDTQYF
TGTGCCTGGAGTGTACCGCGGGGGTCGGATACGCAGTATTTT
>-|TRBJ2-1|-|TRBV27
CASSLLWTKVIRNEQFF
TGTGCCAGCAGTTTGTTATGGACTAAAGTCATCCGCAATGAGCAGTTCTTC
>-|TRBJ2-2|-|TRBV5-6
CASSLDGGELFF
TGTGCCAGCAGCTTGGACGGCGGGGAGCTGTTTTTT
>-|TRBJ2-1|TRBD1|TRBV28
CASRGTGTYNEQFF
TGTGCCAGCAGAGGGACAGGGACCTACAATGAGCAGTTCTTC
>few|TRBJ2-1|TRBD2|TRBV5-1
CASSLGGGDYNEQFF
TGCGCCAGCAGCTTGGGTGGGGGGGACTACAATGAGCAGTTCTTC
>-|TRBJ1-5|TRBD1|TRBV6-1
CASSQIDRENQPQHF
TGTGCCAGCAGCCAGATAGACAGGGAGAATCAGCCCCAGCATTTT
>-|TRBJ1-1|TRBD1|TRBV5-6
CASSSPGQGAIRPEAFF
TGTGCCAGCAGCTCTCCGGGACAGGGGGCGATACGCCCTGAAGCTTTCTTT